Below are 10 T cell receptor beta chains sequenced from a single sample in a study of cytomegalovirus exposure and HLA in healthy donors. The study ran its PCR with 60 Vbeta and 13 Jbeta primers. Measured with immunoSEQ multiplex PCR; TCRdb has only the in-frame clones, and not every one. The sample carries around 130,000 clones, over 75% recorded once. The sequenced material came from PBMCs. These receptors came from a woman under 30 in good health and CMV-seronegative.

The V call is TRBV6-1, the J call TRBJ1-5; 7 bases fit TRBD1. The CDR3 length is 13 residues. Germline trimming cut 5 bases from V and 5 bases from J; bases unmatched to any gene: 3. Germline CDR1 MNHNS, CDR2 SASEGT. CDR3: CASSPRGDQPQHF. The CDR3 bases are TGTGCCAGCAGTCCCAGGGGGGATCAGCCCCAGCATTTT.

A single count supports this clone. The CDR3 nucleotides are TGCGCCAGCAGCCCTACAGGGGACCAAGAGACCCAGTACTTC. Its translation is CASSPTGDQETQYF. The V and J genes are TRBV5-1 and TRBJ2-5, with 7 bases fitting TRBD1. CDR1 and CDR2 (germline): SGHRS, YFSETQ. There are 14 residues in the CDR3. The ends lost 4 bases at V and 0 bases at J; junction bases unmatched: 3.

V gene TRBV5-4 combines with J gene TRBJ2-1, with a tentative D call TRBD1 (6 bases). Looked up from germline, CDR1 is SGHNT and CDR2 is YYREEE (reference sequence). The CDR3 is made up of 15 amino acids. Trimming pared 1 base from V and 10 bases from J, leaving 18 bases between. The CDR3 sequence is CASSLPKGQFLEQFF. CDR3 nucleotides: TGTGCCAGCAGCTTGCCGAAAGGACAGTTTTTGGAGCAGTTCTTC. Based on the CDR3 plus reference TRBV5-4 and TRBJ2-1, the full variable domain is ETGVTQSPTHLIKTRGQQVTLRCSSQSGHNTVSWYQQALGQGPQFIFQYYREEENGRGNFPPRFSGLQFPNYSSELNVNALELDDSALYLCASSLPKGQFLEQFFGPGTRLTVL.

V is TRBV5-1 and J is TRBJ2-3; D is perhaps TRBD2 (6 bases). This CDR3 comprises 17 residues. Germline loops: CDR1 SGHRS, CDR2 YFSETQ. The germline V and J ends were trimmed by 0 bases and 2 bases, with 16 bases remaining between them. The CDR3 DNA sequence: TGCGCCAGCAGCTTGGCCCGGGGGAATCTAAACACAGATACGCAGTATTTT. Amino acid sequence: CASSLARGNLNTDTQYF. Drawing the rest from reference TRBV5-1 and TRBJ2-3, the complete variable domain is KAGVTQTPRYLIKTRGQQVTLSCSPISGHRSVSWYQQTPGQGLQFLFEYFSETQRNKGNFPGRFSGRQFSNSRSEMNVSTLELGDSALYLCASSLARGNLNTDTQYFGPGTRLTVL.

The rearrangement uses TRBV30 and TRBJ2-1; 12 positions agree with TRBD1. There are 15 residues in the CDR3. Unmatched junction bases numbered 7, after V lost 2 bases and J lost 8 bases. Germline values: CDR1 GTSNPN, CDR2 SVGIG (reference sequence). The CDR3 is CAWSRDRGRVDEQFF. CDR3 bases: TGTGCCTGGAGTAGGGACAGGGGGCGCGTCGATGAGCAGTTCTTC.

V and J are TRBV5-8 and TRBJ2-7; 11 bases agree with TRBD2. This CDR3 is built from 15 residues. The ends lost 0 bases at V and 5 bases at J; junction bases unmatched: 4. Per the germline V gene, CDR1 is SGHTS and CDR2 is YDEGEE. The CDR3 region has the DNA TGTGCCAGCAGCTTGGTAGCGGGAGGGCCGCACGAGCAGTACTTC. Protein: CASSLVAGGPHEQYF.

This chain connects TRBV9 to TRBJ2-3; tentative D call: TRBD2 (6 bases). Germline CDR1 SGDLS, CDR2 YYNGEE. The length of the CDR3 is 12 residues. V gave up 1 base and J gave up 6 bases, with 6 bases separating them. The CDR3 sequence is CASSVLADTQYF. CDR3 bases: TGTGCCAGCAGCGTACTAGCGGATACGCAGTATTTT.

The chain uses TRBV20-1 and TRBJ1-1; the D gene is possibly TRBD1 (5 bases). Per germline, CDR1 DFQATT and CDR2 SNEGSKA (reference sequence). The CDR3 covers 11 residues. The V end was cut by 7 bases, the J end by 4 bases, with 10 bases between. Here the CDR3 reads CSGGQGTEAFF. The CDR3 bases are TGCAGTGGAGGTCAGGGCACTGAAGCTTTCTTT.

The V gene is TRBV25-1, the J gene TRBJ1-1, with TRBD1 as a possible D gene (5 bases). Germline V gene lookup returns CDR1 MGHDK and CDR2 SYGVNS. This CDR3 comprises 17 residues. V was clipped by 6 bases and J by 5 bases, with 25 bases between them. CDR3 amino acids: CASSTQWEGPGGTEAFF. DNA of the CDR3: TGTGCCAGCAGCACCCAATGGGAGGGGCCTGGGGGAACTGAAGCTTTCTTT.

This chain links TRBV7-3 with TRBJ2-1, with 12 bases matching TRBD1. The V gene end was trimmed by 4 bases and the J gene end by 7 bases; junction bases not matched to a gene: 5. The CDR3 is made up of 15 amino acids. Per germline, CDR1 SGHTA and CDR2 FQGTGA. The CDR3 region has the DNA TGTGCCAGCAGCTCCCGGGACAGGGGGCGGAATGAGCAGTTCTTC. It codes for CASSSRDRGRNEQFF.